The subject of this entry is one TCR beta chain. The data were produced by immunoSEQ multiplex PCR, yet TCRdb's version contains in-frame clones alone and is incomplete. The table lists about 270,000 clones, roughly nine tenths of them singletons. The data were taken from a study of blood T cell repertoires in COVID-19. This CDR3 has 16 amino acids. The V and J ends lost 3 bases and 8 bases, in that order; junction bases with no gene match: 16. Germline V CDR1 and CDR2: SGHNT, YYREEE (reference sequence). The rearrangement links TRBV5-4 to TRBJ1-2, with 7 bases lining up with TRBD1. The sequencing sample was made of PBMCs or T cells enriched from blood (not recorded which). The source is a woman younger than 35 who had recovered from COVID-19. CDR3 bases: TGTGCCAGCAGCTCGCCTCTCCAGGGGGAGGTATACGGCTACACCTTC. It specifies CASSSPLQGEVYGYTF.